This TCR beta chain was identified in a study of T cell responses to AZD1222 COVID-19 vaccine. Study-wide results and limits: Unmutated variant regions are reportedly targeted by nearly half of spike-specific TCRs. Increases in Spike-specific TCR breadth and depth were seen after two AZD1222 doses. Seropositive at baseline were only a handful of AZD1222 recipients. The donor cohort was predominantly white British with a female majority, and clonal diversity may have been underestimated.

As concerns this clone: The antigen is unknown.

CDR3 length: 13 amino acids. Trimming removed 0 bases from V and 4 bases from J, with 4 bases in between. CDR1 is SGHKS and CDR2 is YYEKEE in the germline V gene (reference sequence). Only in-frame clones appear in the TCRdb table, and some are missing; sequencing was by immunoSEQ multiplex PCR. The table has 65,000 to 95,000 clones, around 81% seen once; the top ten hold under 25%. This material consisted of peripheral blood, taken on day 0 of AZD1222 vaccination. The sequence came from an adult in good health. This chain connects TRBV5-5 to TRBJ1-4; no definite D call. The CDR3 here is CASSLDSNEKLFF. In nucleotides, the CDR3 is TGTGCCAGCAGCTTGGACAGTAATGAAAAACTGTTTTTT.